This T cell receptor (beta chain) was sequenced in a study of blood T cell repertoires in COVID-19. Overall study context: Donors in the United States, Italy and Spain gave samples during acute or convalescent COVID-19.

Original analysis: Reference gene primers were amplified, and this amplification served to estimate nucleated cell counts. Produced via immunoSEQ multiplex PCR; TCRdb's table is partial and in-frame only. V, J and clone size are taken as reported in that table, and D and trimming were inferred from the DNA itself. Found here are 360,000 or so clones, roughly 87% of them singletons; the top ten hold 2.5% to 3%. Cohorts were assigned according to the clinical history that participants reported. Trimming cost V 5 bases and J 1 base; bases outside gene matches: 7. CDR3 length: 15 residues. Germline CDR1 reads MNHEY; CDR2 reads SMNVEV (reference sequence).

The sequenced material came from PBMCs or T cells enriched from blood (not recorded which). The receptor was isolated from a woman aged 25 to 39 who had recovered from COVID-19. This rearrangement joins TRBV27 to TRBJ1-1, with 7 positions matching TRBD1. The DNA of the CDR3 is TGTGCCAGCAGTCATAGCGGGACAGCGAACACTGAAGCTTTCTTT. This encodes CASSHSGTANTEAFF.